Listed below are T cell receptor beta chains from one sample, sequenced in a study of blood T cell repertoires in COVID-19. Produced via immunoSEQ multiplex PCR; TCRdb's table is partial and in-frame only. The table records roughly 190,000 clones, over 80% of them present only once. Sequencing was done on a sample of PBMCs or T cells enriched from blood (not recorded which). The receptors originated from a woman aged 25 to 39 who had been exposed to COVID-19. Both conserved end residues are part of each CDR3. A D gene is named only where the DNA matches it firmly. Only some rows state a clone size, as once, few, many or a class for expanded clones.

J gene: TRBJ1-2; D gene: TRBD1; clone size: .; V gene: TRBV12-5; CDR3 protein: CASGLDRGEYGYTF; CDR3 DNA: TGTGCTAGTGGTTTGGACAGGGGCGAATATGGCTACACCTTC
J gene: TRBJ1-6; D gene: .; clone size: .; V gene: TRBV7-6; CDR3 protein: CASSLGAGRSGSPLHF; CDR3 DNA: TGTGCCAGCAGCTTAGGAGCCGGGAGGAGCGGTTCACCCCTCCACTTT
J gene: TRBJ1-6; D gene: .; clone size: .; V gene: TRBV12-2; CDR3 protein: CASRFGGFSSYNSPLHF; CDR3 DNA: TGTGCAAGTCGCTTCGGGGGTTTTAGCTCCTATAATTCACCCCTCCACTTT
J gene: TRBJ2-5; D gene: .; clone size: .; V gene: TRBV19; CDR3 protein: CASSTRGALIETQYF; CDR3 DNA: TGTGCCAGTAGTACCAGGGGCGCCCTTATAGAGACCCAGTACTTC
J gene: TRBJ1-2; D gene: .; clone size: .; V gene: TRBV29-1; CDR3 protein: CSAQDTVDGYTF; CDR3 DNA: TGCAGCGCCCAAGACACGGTGGATGGCTACACCTTC
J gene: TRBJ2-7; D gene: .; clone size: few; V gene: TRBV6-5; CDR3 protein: CASRPATWAGYEQYF; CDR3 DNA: TGTGCCAGCAGACCCGCCACGTGGGCGGGCTACGAGCAGTACTTC
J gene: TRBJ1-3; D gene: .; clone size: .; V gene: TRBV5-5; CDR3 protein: CASRVQGPGNTIYF; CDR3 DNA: TGTGCCAGCAGAGTACAGGGCCCTGGAAACACCATATATTTT
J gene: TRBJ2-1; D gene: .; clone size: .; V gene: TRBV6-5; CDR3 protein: CASSWGHGDNEQFF; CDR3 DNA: TGTGCCAGCAGTTGGGGGCATGGGGACAATGAGCAGTTCTTC
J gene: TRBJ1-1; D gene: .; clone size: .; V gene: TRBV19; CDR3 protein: CASMRDRLGTEAFF; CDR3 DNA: TGTGCCAGTATGAGGGATCGATTGGGCACTGAAGCTTTCTTT
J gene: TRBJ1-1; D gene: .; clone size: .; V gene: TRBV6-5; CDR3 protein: CASTADNQNTEAFF; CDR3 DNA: TGTGCCAGCACAGCAGACAACCAGAACACTGAAGCTTTCTTT
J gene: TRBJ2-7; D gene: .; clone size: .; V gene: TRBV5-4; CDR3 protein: CASSTLEGNQYF; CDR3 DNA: TGTGCCAGCAGCACCCTGGAGGGGAACCAGTACTTC
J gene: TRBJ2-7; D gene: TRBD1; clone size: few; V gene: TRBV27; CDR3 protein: CASSSPGGWGEQYF; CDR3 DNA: TGTGCCAGCAGTTCCCCAGGGGGCTGGGGCGAGCAGTACTTC
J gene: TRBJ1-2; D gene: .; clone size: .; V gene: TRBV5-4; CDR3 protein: CASSFSQGNYGYTF; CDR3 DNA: TGTGCCAGCAGCTTTTCTCAGGGAAACTATGGCTACACCTTC